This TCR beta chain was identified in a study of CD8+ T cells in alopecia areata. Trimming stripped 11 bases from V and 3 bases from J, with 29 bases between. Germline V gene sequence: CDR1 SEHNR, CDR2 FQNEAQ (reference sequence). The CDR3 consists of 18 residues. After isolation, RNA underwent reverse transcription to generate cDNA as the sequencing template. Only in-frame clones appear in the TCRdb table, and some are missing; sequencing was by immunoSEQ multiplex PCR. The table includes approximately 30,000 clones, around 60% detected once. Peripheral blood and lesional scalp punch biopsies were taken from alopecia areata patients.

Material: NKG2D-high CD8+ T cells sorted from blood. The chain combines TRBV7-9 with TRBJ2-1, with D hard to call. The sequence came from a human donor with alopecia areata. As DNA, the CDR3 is TGTGCCGGATCACCACCCCAGGCTACCCCTGGCCTCTACAATGAGCAGTTCTTC. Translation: CAGSPPQATPGLYNEQFF.